The rows below give T cell receptor beta chains drawn from one sample of a study of shared clonotypes between healthy human individuals. The method was immunoSEQ multiplex PCR; TCRdb's version includes in-frame clones alone and lacks a portion of them. The top ten hold approximately 0.35% of the sample, which has some 2.4 million clones, more than 85% seen once. Sample: naive CD4+ T cells from PBMCs. These receptor sequences come from a man between 18 and 29 years old in good health. Some clones in this sample may be carry-over from other donors' samples. CDR3s include the opening cysteine and the closing phenylalanine or tryptophan. A D gene is named only where the DNA matches it firmly. Clone size is not always given. Where it is, it says once, few, many or a class for expanded clones.

v_gene,d_gene,abundance,len,j_gene,CDR3nt,CDR3aa
TRBV19,TRBD2,NA,15,TRBJ2-7,TGTGCCAGTACCCCCGGGACTAGCTTTTTCCGCGAGCAGTACTTC,CASTPGTSFFREQYF
TRBV18,NA,NA,12,TRBJ2-5,TGTGCCAGCTCCCAAGTGAGGGAGACCCAGTACTTC,CASSQVRETQYF
TRBV9,NA,NA,16,TRBJ2-2,TGTGCCAGCAGCGTAATAACCGGGGGTAACACCGGGGAGCTGTTTTTT,CASSVITGGNTGELFF
TRBV29-1,NA,NA,14,TRBJ2-6,TGCAGCGTTGTACAGGGCTCTGGGGCCAACGTCCTGACTTTC,CSVVQGSGANVLTF
TRBV2,TRBD1,NA,13,TRBJ1-2,TGTGCCAGCAGGCCTCAGGTCAGGGGGGGCTACACCTTC,CASRPQVRGGYTF
TRBV29-1,TRBD1,NA,13,TRBJ2-7,TGCAGCGTTGAGGACAGGGGTCGGTACGAGCAGTACTTC,CSVEDRGRYEQYF
TRBV14,TRBD2,NA,19,TRBJ2-7,TGTGCCAGCAGCCAAGATCCGATATCTGATCTAGCGGGCGCTAGGAAGCAGTACTTC,CASSQDPISDLAGARKQYF
TRBV19,NA,once,13,TRBJ1-2,TGTGCCAGTAGCTCGCCAGGGTCCCTTGGCTACACCTTC,CASSSPGSLGYTF
TRBV7-6,NA,NA,12,TRBJ1-4,TGTGTCAGTCCCAGGTTAGGTGAAAAACTGTTTTTT,CVSPRLGEKLFF
TRBV7-2,NA,NA,13,TRBJ2-7,TGTGCCAGCAGCAAGGACTGGGGCTTGGAGCAGTACTTC,CASSKDWGLEQYF
TRBV19,TRBD1,NA,15,TRBJ1-2,TGTGCCAGTAGTATAAATCCGACAGGGGCCCGTGGCTACACCTTC,CASSINPTGARGYTF
TRBV7-3,NA,NA,16,TRBJ1-2,TGTGCCAGCAGCTTAAATCCAGGGAATCCTAACTATGGCTACACCTTC,CASSLNPGNPNYGYTF
TRBV7-8,TRBD1,NA,15,TRBJ2-7,TGTGCCAGCAGCTTAGGTCGAACAGGGGGCAACGAGCAGTACTTC,CASSLGRTGGNEQYF
TRBV6-6,NA,NA,14,TRBJ2-1,TGTGCCAGCAGTTCCCAGGCCAACCCCAGCGAGCAGTTCTTC,CASSSQANPSEQFF
TRBV28,NA,NA,12,TRBJ1-1,TGTGCCAGCAGTTTTCACGGAACTGAAGCTTTCTTT,CASSFHGTEAFF
TRBV18,NA,NA,17,TRBJ2-1,TGTGCCAGCTCGTCCGACGGATACCTTGAGGGTTACAATGAGCAGTTCTTC,CASSSDGYLEGYNEQFF
TRBV9,NA,NA,15,TRBJ2-2,TGTGCCAGCAGCCCATGGGAGCGGGTCACCGGGGAGCTGTTTTTT,CASSPWERVTGELFF
TRBV28,NA,NA,15,TRBJ1-5,TGTGCCAGCAGTTTACAGGGCAGGGGACCCCAGCCCCAGCATTTT,CASSLQGRGPQPQHF
TRBV5-1,NA,NA,12,TRBJ2-7,TGCGCCAGCAGCTTGAAGGGAAACGAGCAGTACTTC,CASSLKGNEQYF
TRBV7-8,TRBD1,once,17,TRBJ2-4,TGTGCCAGCAGCCACGAAAGACAGGGGCTGGCCAAAAACATTCAGTACTTC,CASSHERQGLAKNIQYF
TRBV19,TRBD2,NA,14,TRBJ2-1,TGTGCCAGTAGCAGCGGGAGGGCCGACAATGAGCAGTTCTTC,CASSSGRADNEQFF
TRBV30,NA,NA,14,TRBJ2-1,TGTGCCTGGAGTGGGGTGGGAATTTACAATGAGCAGTTCTTC,CAWSGVGIYNEQFF
TRBV9,NA,NA,14,TRBJ1-1,TGTGCCAGCAGCGTGGGGGCAACCCACACTGAAGCTTTCTTT,CASSVGATHTEAFF
TRBV7-3,TRBD2,NA,15,TRBJ2-2,TGTGCCAGCAGCCGGGGACTAGCGGGAGGCGGGGAGCTGTTTTTT,CASSRGLAGGGELFF
TRBV18,NA,NA,14,TRBJ1-4,TGTGCCAGCTCCCTGGACATATATAATGAAAAACTGTTTTTT,CASSLDIYNEKLFF